This entry describes one T cell receptor beta chain. The sample comes from a study of blood T cell repertoires in COVID-19. In the study overall: The samples span acute and convalescent COVID-19 from the United States, Italy and Spain. From T cells, B-cell-depleted T cells, or PBMCs came the material, which was cDNA or gDNA.

V shed 2 bases, J shed 4 bases, and the junction held 9 bases outside the gene matches. This CDR3 region has 16 residues. The germline V gene encodes CDR1 SGHDT and CDR2 YYEEEE. Per the study methods: Amplification of reference gene primers was used by the study to estimate nucleated cell counts. Here immunoSEQ multiplex PCR was the method, and the copy in TCRdb shows in-frame clones only, minus some. That table supplies the V and J calls and clone size; D and trimming were determined from the DNA. This sample yields some 55,000 clones, of which about 89% are seen a single time; 6.6% belongs to the top ten.

The clonotype comes from a man in his 60s with acute or convalescent COVID-19. V is TRBV5-6 and J is TRBJ2-4; 7 bases line up with TRBD1. The material sequenced was peripheral blood. The CDR3 DNA is TGTGCCAGCAGCTTCGTGGAGGACAGGCTTAAAAACATTCAGTACTTC. This gives the protein CASSFVEDRLKNIQYF.